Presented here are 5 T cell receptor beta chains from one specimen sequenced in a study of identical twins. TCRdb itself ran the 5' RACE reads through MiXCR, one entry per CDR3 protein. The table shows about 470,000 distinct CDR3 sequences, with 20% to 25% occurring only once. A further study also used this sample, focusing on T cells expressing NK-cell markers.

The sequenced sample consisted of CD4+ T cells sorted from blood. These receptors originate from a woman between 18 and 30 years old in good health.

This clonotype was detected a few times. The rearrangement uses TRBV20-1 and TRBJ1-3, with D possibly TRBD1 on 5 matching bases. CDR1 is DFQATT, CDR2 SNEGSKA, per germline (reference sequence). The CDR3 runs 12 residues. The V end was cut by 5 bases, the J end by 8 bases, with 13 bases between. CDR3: CSAVGVADTIYF. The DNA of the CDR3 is TGCAGTGCTGTAGGGGTGGCGGACACCATATATTTT.

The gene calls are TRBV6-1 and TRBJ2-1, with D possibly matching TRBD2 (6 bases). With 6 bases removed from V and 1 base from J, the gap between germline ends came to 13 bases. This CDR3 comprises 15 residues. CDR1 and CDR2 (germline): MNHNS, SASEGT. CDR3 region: CASSRGTPSYNEQFF. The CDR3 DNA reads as TGTGCCAGCAGCCGGGGGACTCCTTCCTACAATGAGCAGTTCTTC.

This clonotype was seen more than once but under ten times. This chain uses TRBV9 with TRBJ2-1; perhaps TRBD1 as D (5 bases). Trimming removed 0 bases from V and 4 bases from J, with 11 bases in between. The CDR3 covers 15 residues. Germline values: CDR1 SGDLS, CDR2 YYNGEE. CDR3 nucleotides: TGTGCCAGCAGCGTAGGTGGGGCGTGGTACAATGAGCAGTTCTTC. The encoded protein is CASSVGGAWYNEQFF. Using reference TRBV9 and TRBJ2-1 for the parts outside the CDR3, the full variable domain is DSGVTQTPKHLITATGQRVTLRCSPRSGDLSVYWYQQSLDQGLQFLIQYYNGEERAKGNILERFSAQQFPDLHSELNLSSLELGDSALYFCASSVGGAWYNEQFFGPGTRLTVL.

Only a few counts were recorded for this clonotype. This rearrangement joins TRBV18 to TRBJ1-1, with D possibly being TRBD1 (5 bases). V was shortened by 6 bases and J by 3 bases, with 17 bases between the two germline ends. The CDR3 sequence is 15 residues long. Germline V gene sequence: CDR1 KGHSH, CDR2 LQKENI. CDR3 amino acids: CASSLGRGPDTEAFF. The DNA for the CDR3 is TGTGCCAGCTCTTTGGGGAGGGGCCCGGACACTGAAGCTTTCTTT.

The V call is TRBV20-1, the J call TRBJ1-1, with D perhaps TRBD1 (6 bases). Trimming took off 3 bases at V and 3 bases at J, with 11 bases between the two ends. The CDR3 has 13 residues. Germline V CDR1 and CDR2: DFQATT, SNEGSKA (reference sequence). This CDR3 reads CSASRGGYTEAFF. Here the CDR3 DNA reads TGCAGTGCTAGCAGGGGCGGGTACACTGAAGCTTTCTTT.